This T cell receptor beta chain was recorded in a study of post-analysis software for immune sequencing data. General study findings and limits: By F measure, strong co-clustering occurred among samples prepared in the same batch. The five TRBV segments detected at higher frequency in patients than in controls included TRBV5-6, TRBV5-1 and TRBV20-1. Versus controls, multiple sclerosis patients showed significantly lower diversity (normalized Chao1).

In germline, CDR1 is MGHRA, CDR2 YSYEKL. The CDR3 length is 14 residues. The V segment lost 2 bases and the J segment 6 bases; nucleotides outside the gene matches: 4. This clonotype was counted only a few times. The antigen is not known. cDNA libraries for TCR beta contained unique molecular identifiers. Each batch of roughly 0.9 to 10 million T cells produced 400,000 to 650,000 cDNA molecules. One entry per CDR3 protein, called by TCRdb with MiXCR from the PCR reads. The data hold about 800,000 distinct CDR3 sequences, with roughly 27% observed a single time. This receptor was obtained from a girl aged 10-17 years with multiple sclerosis. The specimen sequenced was blood. The chain employs TRBV4-1 and TRBJ1-5; the match to TRBD1 covers 7 bases. CDR3 DNA sequence: TGCGCCAGCAGCCAATTAACAGGGGTTCAGCCCCAGCATTTT. Amino acids: CASSQLTGVQPQHF.